This is a list of T cell receptor beta chains from one sample in a study of cytomegalovirus exposure and HLA in healthy donors. The protocol was immunoSEQ multiplex PCR, while the TCRdb copy is restricted to in-frame clones and leaves out a portion. Here the sample spans some 200,000 clones, roughly 70% being singletons. Sequenced sample: PBMCs. The source of these receptors is a man aged 35-49 years in good health and CMV-seropositive. The CDR3 runs from the conserved cysteine through the conserved F or W. The D gene is left open where the match is weak. Clone size is stated in some rows and not others, as once, few, many or a class when expanded.

TRBV6-1	TRBJ2-7	NA	NA	TGTGCCAGCAGTACACGGGGTCTAACCTACGAGCAGTACTTC	CASSTRGLTYEQYF
TRBV19	TRBJ1-2	NA	NA	TGTGCCAGTAGTACACCGGGACTTAACTATGGCTACACCTTC	CASSTPGLNYGYTF
TRBV7-6	TRBJ2-3	NA	NA	TGTGCCAGCAGCTTCAGGCCCAACGGGGGAGATACGCAGTATTTT	CASSFRPNGGDTQYF
TRBV2	TRBJ1-4	NA	few	TGTGCCAGCAACGACAGGCGCTCGGAAAAACTGTTTTTT	CASNDRRSEKLFF
TRBV2	TRBJ2-7	NA	few	TGTGCCAGCAGTGGTCAGGGCATCCACGAGCAGTACTTC	CASSGQGIHEQYF
TRBV19	TRBJ1-6	TRBD1	NA	TGTGCCAGTAGTACCGACAGGGGTGTCAATTCACCCCTCCACTTT	CASSTDRGVNSPLHF
TRBV18	TRBJ2-7	TRBD1	NA	TGTGCCGGCTCACCACTTCCCGGGACAGGGTCCTACGAGCAGTACTTC	CAGSPLPGTGSYEQYF
TRBV19	TRBJ1-3	NA	NA	TGTGCCAGTAGTGGTGAGGGCTTCTCTGGAAACACCATATATTTT	CASSGEGFSGNTIYF
TRBV5-1	TRBJ1-2	NA	NA	TGCGCCAGCAGCTTTGGAGGGACGGCTTATGGCTACACCTTC	CASSFGGTAYGYTF
TRBV28	TRBJ2-1	TRBD2	NA	TGTGCCAGCAGTTTTAAAGCGGGGGGGAACACCTACAATGAGCAGTTCTTC	CASSFKAGGNTYNEQFF
TRBV6-5	TRBJ1-2	TRBD1	NA	TGTGCCAGCAGTTCTGACAGGGGGCCCAATGGCTACACCTTC	CASSSDRGPNGYTF
TRBV5-6	TRBJ1-5	NA	NA	TGTGCCAGCAGCGCCTGGACATTGGGTCAGCCCCAGCATTTT	CASSAWTLGQPQHF
TRBV11-2	TRBJ1-6	TRBD1	NA	TGTGCCAGCAGCTTCCCTGGCAGGGGGCGTAATTCACCCCTCCACTTT	CASSFPGRGRNSPLHF
TRBV4-1	TRBJ1-2	TRBD1	NA	TGCGCCAGCAGCCCGGGACAGGGGGTCATTGGTGGCTACACCTTC	CASSPGQGVIGGYTF
TRBV5-1	TRBJ2-7	TRBD1	NA	TGCGCCAGCAGCCTGGACAGGGGTCCCTACGAGCAGTACTTC	CASSLDRGPYEQYF
TRBV19	TRBJ1-5	NA	NA	TGTGCCAGTAGCTGGAGGGTAGCAGGAGCCCAGCATTTT	CASSWRVAGAQHF
TRBV29-1	TRBJ1-2	NA	NA	TGCAGCGTTGAATCCGGGGAGGACTATGGCTACACCTTC	CSVESGEDYGYTF
TRBV6-5	TRBJ2-2	NA	NA	TGTGCCAGCAGCCCACAGGGGAACACCGGGGAGCTGTTTTTT	CASSPQGNTGELFF
TRBV13	TRBJ2-2	NA	NA	TGTGCCAGCAGCTTATCGGCGTGGGGGGTTTTACGGACCGGGGAGCTGTTTTTT	CASSLSAWGVLRTGELFF
TRBV6-1	TRBJ2-1	NA	NA	TGTGCCAGCAGCGAACCGGGACACACCTACAATGAGCAGTTCTTC	CASSEPGHTYNEQFF
TRBV5-1	TRBJ1-1	NA	NA	TGCGCCAGCGCCCTACAGGGTTCGTTGGCTGAAGCTTTCTTT	CASALQGSLAEAFF
TRBV6-6	TRBJ1-1	NA	NA	TGTGCCAGCAGCTCAGGGGTAACATCTGAAGCTTTCTTT	CASSSGVTSEAFF
TRBV27	TRBJ2-3	TRBD2	few	TGTGCCAGCAGACAAAGGGGCGGGGGGCCTCGGGTGTATTTT	CASRQRGGGPRVYF
TRBV9	TRBJ2-2	NA	NA	TGTGCCAGCAGCGTAGGGAACTCGCGGGGAGACACCGGGGAGCTGTTTTTT	CASSVGNSRGDTGELFF
TRBV4-1	TRBJ1-5	TRBD1	NA	TGCGCCAGCAGCCAAGAGACAGGGTTCCCCGATCAGCCCCAGCATTTT	CASSQETGFPDQPQHF
TRBV6-1	TRBJ1-3	NA	NA	TGTGCCAGCCGTGAGGGGGGGTCGGGAAACACCATATATTTT	CASREGGSGNTIYF
TRBV13	TRBJ1-2	NA	NA	TGTGCCAGCAGCTATGTGACCAACAGAAACTATGGCTACACCTTC	CASSYVTNRNYGYTF